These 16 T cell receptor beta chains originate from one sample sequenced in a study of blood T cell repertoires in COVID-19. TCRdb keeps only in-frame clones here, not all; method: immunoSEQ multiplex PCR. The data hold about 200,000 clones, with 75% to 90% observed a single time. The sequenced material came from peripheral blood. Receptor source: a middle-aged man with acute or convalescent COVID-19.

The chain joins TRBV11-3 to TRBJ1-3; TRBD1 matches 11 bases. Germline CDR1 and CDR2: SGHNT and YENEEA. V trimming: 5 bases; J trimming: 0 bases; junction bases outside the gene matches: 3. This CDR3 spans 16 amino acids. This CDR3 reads CASSRGQGASGNTIYF. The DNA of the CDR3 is TGTGCCAGCAGCCGCGGACAGGGGGCCTCTGGAAACACCATATATTTT.

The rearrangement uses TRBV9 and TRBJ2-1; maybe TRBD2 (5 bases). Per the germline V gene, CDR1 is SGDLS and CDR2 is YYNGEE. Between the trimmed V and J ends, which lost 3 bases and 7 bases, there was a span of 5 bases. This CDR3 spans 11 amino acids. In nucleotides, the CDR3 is TGTGCCAGCAGCGGCGGGAATGAGCAGTTCTTC. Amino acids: CASSGGNEQFF.

The CDR3 spells CASSLDRGGYGYTF. DNA of the CDR3: TGTGCCAGCAGTTTAGACAGGGGAGGGTATGGCTACACCTTC. The chain joins TRBV6-5 to TRBJ1-2; 8 nucleotides align to TRBD1. Germline lookup yields CDR1 MNHEY and CDR2 SVGAGI. The CDR3 extends over 14 amino acids. The ends lost 4 bases at V and 5 bases at J; junction bases unmatched: 6.

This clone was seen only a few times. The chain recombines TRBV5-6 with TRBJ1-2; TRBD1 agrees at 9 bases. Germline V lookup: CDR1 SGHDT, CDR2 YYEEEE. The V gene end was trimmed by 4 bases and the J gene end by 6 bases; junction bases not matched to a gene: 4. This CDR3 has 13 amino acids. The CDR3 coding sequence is TGTGCCAGCAGCCTACAGGGGGCAAATGGCTACACCTTC. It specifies CASSLQGANGYTF.

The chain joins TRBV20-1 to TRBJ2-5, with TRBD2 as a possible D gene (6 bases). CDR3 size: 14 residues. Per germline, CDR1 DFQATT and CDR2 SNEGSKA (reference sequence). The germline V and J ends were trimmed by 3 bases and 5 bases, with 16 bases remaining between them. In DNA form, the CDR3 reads TGCAGTGCTAGTGGCTCGGGGGAAGGGGAGACCCAGTACTTC. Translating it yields CSASGSGEGETQYF.

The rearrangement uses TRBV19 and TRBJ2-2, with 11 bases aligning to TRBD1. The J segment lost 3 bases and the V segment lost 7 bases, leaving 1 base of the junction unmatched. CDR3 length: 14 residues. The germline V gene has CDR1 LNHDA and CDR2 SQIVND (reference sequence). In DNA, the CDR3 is TGTGCCAGTATGGACAGGGGGCACACCGGGGAGCTGTTTTTT. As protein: CASMDRGHTGELFF.

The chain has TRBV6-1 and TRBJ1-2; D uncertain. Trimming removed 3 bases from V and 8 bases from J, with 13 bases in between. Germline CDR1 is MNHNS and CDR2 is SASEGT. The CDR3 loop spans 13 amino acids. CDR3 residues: CASSDGLRGGYTF. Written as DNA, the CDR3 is TGTGCCAGCAGTGATGGTCTTCGCGGCGGCTACACCTTC.

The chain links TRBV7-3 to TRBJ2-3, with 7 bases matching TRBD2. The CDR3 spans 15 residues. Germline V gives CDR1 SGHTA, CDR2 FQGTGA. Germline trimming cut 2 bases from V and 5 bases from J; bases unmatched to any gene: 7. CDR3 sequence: CASSLYQRGIDTQYF. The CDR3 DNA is TGTGCCAGCAGCTTATACCAGCGGGGAATAGATACGCAGTATTTT.

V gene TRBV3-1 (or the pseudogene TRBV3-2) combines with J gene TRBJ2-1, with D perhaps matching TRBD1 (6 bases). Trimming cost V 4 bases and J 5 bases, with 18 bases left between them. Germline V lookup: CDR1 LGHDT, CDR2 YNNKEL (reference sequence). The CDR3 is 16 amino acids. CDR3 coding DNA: TGTGCCAGCAGCCGCCGGGACATATTCGCCCACAATGAGCAGTTCTTC. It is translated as CASSRRDIFAHNEQFF.

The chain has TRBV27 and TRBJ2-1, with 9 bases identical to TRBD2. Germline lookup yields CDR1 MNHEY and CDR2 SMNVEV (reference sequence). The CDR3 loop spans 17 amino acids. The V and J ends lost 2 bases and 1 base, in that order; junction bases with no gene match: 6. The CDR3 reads CASSLLTTSGSYNEQFF. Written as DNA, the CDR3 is TGTGCCAGCAGTTTACTGACGACTAGCGGTTCCTACAATGAGCAGTTCTTC.

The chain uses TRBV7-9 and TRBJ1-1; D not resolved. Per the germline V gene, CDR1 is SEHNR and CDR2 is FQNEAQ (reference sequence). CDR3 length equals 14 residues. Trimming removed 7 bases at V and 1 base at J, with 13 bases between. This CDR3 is CASTPTTGNTEAFF. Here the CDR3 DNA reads TGTGCCAGCACCCCGACGACGGGGAACACTGAAGCTTTCTTT. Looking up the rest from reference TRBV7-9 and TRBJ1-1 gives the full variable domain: DTGVSQNPRHKITKRGQNVTFRCDPISEHNRLYWYRQTLGQGPEFLTYFQNEAQLEKSRLLSDRFSAERPKGSFSTLEIQRTEQGDSAMYLCASTPTTGNTEAFFGQGTRLTVV.

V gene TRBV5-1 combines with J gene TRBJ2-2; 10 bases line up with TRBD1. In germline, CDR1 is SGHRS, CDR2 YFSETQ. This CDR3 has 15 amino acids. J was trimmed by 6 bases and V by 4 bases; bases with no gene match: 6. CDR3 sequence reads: CASSPDRGRAGELFF. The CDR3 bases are TGCGCCAGCAGCCCCGACAGGGGGCGGGCCGGGGAGCTGTTTTTT.

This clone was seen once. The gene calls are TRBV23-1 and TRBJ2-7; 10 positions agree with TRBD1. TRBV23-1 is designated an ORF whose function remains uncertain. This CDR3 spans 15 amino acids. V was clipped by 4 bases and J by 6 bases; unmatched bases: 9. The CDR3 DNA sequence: TGCGCCAGCAGTCCACCCGTGGGACAGGGGAGCGAGCAGTACTTC. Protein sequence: CASSPPVGQGSEQYF.

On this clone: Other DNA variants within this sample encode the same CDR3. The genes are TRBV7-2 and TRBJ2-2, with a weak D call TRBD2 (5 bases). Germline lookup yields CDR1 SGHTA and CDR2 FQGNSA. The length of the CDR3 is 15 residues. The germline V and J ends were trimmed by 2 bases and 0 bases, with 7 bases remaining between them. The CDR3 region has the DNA TGTGCCAGCAGCTTATCGGGGTCGAACACCGGGGAGCTGTTTTTT. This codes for CASSLSGSNTGELFF.

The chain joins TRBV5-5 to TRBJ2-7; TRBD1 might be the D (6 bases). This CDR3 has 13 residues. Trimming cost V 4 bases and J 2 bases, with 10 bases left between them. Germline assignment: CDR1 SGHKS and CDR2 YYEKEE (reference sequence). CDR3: CASSPGTTYEQYF. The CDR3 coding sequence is TGTGCCAGCAGCCCAGGGACAACCTACGAGCAGTACTTC.

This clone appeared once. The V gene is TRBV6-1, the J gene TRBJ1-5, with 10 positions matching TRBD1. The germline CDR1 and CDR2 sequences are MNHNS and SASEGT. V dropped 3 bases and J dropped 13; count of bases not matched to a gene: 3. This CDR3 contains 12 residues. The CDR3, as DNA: TGTGCCAGCAGTGATAGGGACAGGGGTCAGCATTTT. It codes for CASSDRDRGQHF.